These 2 T cell receptor beta chains share one sample of origin, sequenced in a study of shared clonotypes between healthy human individuals. Sequencing used immunoSEQ multiplex PCR; TCRdb keeps in-frame clones, though not all of them. This repertoire shows more than 400,000 clones, approximately 95% found once; its top ten account for 0.055% to 0.075%. The source material was naive CD4+ T cells sorted from blood. The subset: CD45RA+ positively selected. The receptors shown here come from a woman in her twenties or thirties in good health.

V usage is TRBV27 and J usage is TRBJ2-3, with 12 bases fitting TRBD2. This CDR3 has 16 residues. Germline assignment: CDR1 MNHEY and CDR2 SMNVEV (reference sequence). The junction had 5 bases not matched to a gene; V was cut back by 6 bases and J by 1 base. The CDR3 DNA is TGTGCCAGCAGCCGACTAGCGGGAGAACGCACAGATACGCAGTATTTT. It specifies CASSRLAGERTDTQYF.

The rearrangement uses TRBV4-1 and TRBJ2-1, with D maybe TRBD2 (6 bases). The V gene's germline CDR1 is MGHRA and CDR2 YSYEKL. The CDR3 is made up of 16 amino acids. V was shortened by 1 base and J by 12 bases, with 22 bases between the two germline ends. CDR3: CASSQVVLLAFGMQFF. In DNA form, the CDR3 reads TGCGCCAGCAGCCAAGTGGTTCTCCTAGCGTTCGGGATGCAGTTCTTC.